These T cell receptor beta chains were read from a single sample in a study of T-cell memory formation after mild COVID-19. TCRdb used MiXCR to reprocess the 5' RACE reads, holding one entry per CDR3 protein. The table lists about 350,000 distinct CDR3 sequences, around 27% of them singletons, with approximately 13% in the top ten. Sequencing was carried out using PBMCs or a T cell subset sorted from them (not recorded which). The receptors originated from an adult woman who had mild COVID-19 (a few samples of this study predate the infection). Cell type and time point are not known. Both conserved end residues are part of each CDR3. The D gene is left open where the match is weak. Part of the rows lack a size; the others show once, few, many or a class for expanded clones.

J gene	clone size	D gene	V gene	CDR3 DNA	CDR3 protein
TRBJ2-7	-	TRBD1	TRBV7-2	TGTGCCAGCAGCTCGACAGGGTTTGTCGAGCAGTACTTC	CASSSTGFVEQYF
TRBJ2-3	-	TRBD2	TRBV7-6	TGTGCCAGCAGGGCCCGTGGACTAGATTCAGATACGCAGTATTTT	CASRARGLDSDTQYF
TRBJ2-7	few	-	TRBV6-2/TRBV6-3	TGTGCCAGCATCGGGGGCGAATACGAGCAGTACTTC	CASIGGEYEQYF
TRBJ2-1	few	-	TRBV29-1	TGCAGCGTGCAGGGGACGTCCTACAATGAGCAGTTCTTC	CSVQGTSYNEQFF
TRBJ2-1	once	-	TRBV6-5	TGTGCCAGCACGAATACGCCGGGTCCTGCCTACAATGAGCAGTTCTTC	CASTNTPGPAYNEQFF
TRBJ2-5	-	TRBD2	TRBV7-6	TGTGCCAGCAGCCTCACTAGCGGGGATGGGGAGACCCAGTACTTC	CASSLTSGDGETQYF
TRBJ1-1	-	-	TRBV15	TGTGCCACCAGCCTGGGGGCGAACACTGAAGCTTTCTTT	CATSLGANTEAFF
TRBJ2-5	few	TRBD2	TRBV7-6	TGTGCCAGCAGCTCAATAGCGGGGGAAGAGACCCAGTACTTC	CASSSIAGEETQYF
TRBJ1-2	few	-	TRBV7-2	TGTGCCAGCAGCTTAGACCCCCTCGGAAACTATGGCTACACCTTC	CASSLDPLGNYGYTF
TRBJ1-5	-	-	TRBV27	TGTGCCAGCAGACCTGGGCAGGGCAGGTCTCAGCCCCAGCATTTT	CASRPGQGRSQPQHF
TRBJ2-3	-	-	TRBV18	TGTGCCAGCTCACCACGCGGGTACACAGATACGCAGTATTTT	CASSPRGYTDTQYF
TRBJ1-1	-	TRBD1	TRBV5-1	TGCGCCAGCAGCTCGGACAGGGCGGCCATGAACACTGAAGCTTTCTTT	CASSSDRAAMNTEAFF
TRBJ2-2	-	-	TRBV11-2	TGTGCCAGCAGCTCAACATACAAGAATAGCGGGGAGCTGTTTTTT	CASSSTYKNSGELFF
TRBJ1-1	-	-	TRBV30	TGTGCCTGGAAACTTACGGGGACTGAAGCTTTCTTT	CAWKLTGTEAFF
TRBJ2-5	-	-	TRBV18	TGTGCCAGCTCACCATATGGAGCGGTTAGTTACCAAGAGACCCAGTACTTC	CASSPYGAVSYQETQYF
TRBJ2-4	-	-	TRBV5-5	TGTGCCAGCAGCGTAGACAGGCGAAACATTCAGTACTTC	CASSVDRRNIQYF
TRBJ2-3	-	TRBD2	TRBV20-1	TGCAGTGCCATAGCGGGGGGGTACATCCTCAGCACAGATACGCAGTATTTT	CSAIAGGYILSTDTQYF